This T cell receptor (beta chain) was sequenced for a study of shared clonotypes between healthy human individuals. Clones were read by immunoSEQ multiplex PCR, and TCRdb kept only the in-frame ones, dropping some. Of roughly 450,000 clones detected, 60% to 85% appear once; the ten largest clones hold 10% to 15%. This clone was seen only a few times. After removal of 5 bases from V and 4 bases from J, the junction contained 9 bases not matched to a gene. CDR1 SGHNT and CDR2 YENEEA come from the germline V gene. The length of the CDR3 is 16 residues. The clonotype comes from a woman in her forties in good health. Some clones in this sample may be carry-over from other donors' samples. The specimen was PBMCs. The gene calls are TRBV11-3 and TRBJ2-2, with 8 bases fitting TRBD2. The CDR3 spells CASSPTSGLFTGELFF. The DNA for the CDR3 is TGTGCCAGCAGCCCTACTAGCGGATTGTTCACCGGGGAGCTGTTTTTT.